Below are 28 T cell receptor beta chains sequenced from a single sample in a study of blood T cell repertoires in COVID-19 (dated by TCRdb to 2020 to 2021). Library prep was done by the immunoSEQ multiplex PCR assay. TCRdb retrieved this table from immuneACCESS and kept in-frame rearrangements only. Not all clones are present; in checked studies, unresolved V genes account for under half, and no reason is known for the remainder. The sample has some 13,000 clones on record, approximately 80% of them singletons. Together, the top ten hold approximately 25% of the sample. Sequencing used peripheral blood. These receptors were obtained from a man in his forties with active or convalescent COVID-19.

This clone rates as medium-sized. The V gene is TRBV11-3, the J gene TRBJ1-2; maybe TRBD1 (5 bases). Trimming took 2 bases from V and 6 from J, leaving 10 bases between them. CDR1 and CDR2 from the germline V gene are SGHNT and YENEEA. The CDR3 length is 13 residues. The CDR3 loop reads CASSLSRAHGYTF. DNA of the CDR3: TGTGCCAGCAGCTTATCCAGGGCTCATGGCTACACCTTC. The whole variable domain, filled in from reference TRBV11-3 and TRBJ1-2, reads EAGVVQSPRYKIIEKKQPVAFWCNPISGHNTLYWYLQNLGQGPELLIRYENEEAVDDSQLPKDRFSAERLKGVDSTLKIQPAELGDSAVYLCASSLSRAHGYTFGSGTRLTVV.

The CDR3 spells CSVGGQGDQPQHF. In nucleotides, the CDR3 is TGCAGCGTTGGGGGACAGGGCGATCAGCCCCAGCATTTT. The gene calls are TRBV29-1 and TRBJ1-5; 9 bases align to TRBD1. Germline V gene data show CDR1 as SQVTM and CDR2 as ANQGSEA. CDR3 length: 13 residues. With 4 bases clipped from V and 5 bases from J, the junction kept 3 bases outside the gene matches.

As DNA, the CDR3 is TGTGCCAGCAGCTTACGGGGAGGCAATCAGCCCCAGCATTTT. Translation gives CASSLRGGNQPQHF. This sequence joins TRBV7-2 and TRBJ1-5; D remains unclear. Germline V gives CDR1 SGHTA, CDR2 FQGNSA. The CDR3 is made up of 14 amino acids. Trimming pared 2 bases from V and 2 bases from J, leaving 7 bases between.

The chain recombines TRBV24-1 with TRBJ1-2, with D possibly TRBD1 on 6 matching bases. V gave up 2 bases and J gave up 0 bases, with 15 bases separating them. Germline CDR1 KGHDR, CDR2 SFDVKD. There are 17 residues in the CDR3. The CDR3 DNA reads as TGTGCCACCAGTGATTCCACACCAGGGGCCCCTAACTATGGCTACACCTTC. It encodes CATSDSTPGAPNYGYTF.

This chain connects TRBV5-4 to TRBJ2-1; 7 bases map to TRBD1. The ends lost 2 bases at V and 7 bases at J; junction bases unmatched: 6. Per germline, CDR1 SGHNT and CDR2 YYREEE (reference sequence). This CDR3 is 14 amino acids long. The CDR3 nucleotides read TGTGCCAGCAGCTTACCCGGGACAGCAAATGAGCAGTTCTTC. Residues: CASSLPGTANEQFF.

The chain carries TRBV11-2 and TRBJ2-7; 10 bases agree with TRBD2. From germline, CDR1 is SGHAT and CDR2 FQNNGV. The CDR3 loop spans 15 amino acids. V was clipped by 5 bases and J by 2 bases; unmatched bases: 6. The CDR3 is CASSLLAGDAYEQYF. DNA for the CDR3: TGTGCCAGCAGCCTTCTAGCGGGGGACGCCTACGAGCAGTACTTC.

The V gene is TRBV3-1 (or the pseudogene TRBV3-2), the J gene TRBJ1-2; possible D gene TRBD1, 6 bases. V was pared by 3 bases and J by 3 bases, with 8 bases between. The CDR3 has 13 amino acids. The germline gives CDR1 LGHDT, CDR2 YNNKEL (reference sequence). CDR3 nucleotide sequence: TGTGCCAGCAGCCAGGGGGCGTACTATGGCTACACCTTC. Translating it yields CASSQGAYYGYTF.

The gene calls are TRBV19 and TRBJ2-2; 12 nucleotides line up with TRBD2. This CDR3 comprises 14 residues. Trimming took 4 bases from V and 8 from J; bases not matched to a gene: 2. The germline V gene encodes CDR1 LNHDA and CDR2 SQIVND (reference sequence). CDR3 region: CASSKGLAGGELFF. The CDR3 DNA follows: TGTGCCAGTAGTAAGGGACTAGCGGGTGGGGAGCTGTTTTTT.

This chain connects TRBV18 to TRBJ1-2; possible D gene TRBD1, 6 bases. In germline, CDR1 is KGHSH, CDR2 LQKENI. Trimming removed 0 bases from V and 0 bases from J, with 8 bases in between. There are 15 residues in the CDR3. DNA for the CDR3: TGTGCCAGCTCACCACCGGGACACCCTAACTATGGCTACACCTTC. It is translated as CASSPPGHPNYGYTF.

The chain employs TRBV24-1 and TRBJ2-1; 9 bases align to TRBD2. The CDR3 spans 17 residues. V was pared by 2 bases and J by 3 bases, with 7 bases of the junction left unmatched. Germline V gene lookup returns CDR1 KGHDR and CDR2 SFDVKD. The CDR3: CATSDSRLAASYNEQFF. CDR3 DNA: TGTGCCACCAGTGATTCACGACTAGCGGCTAGCTACAATGAGCAGTTCTTC.

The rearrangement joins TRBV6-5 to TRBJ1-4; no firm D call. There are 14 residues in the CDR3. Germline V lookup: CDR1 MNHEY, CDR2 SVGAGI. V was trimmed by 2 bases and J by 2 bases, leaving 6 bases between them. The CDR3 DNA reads TGTGCCAGCAGTTACCAGTCGACTAATGAAAAACTGTTTTTT. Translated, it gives CASSYQSTNEKLFF.

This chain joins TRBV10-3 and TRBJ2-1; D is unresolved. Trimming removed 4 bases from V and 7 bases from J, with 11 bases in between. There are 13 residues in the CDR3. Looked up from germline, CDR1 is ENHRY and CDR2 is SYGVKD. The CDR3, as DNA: TGTGCCATCAGTGTCGAGAGGCTTAATGAGCAGTTCTTC. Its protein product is CAISVERLNEQFF.

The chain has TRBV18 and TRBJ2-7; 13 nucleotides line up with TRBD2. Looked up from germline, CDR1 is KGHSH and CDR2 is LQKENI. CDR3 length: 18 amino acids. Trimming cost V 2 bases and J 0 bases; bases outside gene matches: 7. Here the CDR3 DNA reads TGTGCCAGCTCACCAGGACTAGCGGGAGCCTCCTCCTCCTACGAGCAGTACTTC. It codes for CASSPGLAGASSSYEQYF.

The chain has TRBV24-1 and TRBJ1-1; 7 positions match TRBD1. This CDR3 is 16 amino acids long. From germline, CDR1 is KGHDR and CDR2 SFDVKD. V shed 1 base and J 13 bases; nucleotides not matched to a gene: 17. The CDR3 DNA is TGTGCCACCAGTGATTTCACACAGGGGAGCCCCGTGAAGGGTTTCTTT. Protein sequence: CATSDFTQGSPVKGFF.

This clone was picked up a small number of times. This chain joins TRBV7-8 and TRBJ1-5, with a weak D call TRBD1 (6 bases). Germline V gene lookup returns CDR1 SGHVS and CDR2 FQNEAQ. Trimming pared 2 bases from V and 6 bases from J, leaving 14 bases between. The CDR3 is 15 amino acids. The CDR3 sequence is CASSLYQGPSQPQHF. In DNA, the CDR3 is TGTGCCAGCAGCTTATATCAGGGGCCAAGTCAGCCCCAGCATTTT.

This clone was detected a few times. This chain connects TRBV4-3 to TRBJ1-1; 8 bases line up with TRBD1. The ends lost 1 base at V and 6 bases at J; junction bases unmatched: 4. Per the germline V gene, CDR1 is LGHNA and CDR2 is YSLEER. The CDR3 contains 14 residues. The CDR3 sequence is CASSQGPQGAEAFF. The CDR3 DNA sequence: TGCGCCAGCAGCCAAGGGCCACAGGGGGCTGAAGCTTTCTTT.

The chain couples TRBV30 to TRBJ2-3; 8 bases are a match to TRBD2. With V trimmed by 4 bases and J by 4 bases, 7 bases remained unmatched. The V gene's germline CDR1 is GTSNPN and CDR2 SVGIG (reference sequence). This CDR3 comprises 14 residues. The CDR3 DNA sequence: TGTGCCTGGACCTCGGGGGGGCACCCAGATACGCAGTATTTT. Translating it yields CAWTSGGHPDTQYF.

The CDR3 DNA sequence: TGTGCCAGCAGCAAAGGGTCAAGCGGGGATTCCTACGAGCAGTACTTC. Translated: CASSKGSSGDSYEQYF. V is TRBV21-1 and J is TRBJ2-7; the table's D call, TRBD2, was not checked against the DNA. TRBV21-1 is designated a pseudogene. This CDR3 has 16 residues.

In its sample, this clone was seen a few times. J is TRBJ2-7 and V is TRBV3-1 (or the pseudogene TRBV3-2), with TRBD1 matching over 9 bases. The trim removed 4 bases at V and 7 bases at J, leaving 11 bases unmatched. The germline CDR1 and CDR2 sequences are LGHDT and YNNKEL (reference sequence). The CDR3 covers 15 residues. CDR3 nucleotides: TGTGCCAGCAGCCCATACAGGGGGCGATTGGGTGAGCAGTACTTC. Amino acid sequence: CASSPYRGRLGEQYF.

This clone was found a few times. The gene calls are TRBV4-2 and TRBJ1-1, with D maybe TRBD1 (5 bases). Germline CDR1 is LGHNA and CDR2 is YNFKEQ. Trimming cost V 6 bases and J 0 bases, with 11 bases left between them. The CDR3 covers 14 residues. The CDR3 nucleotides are TGTGCCAGCAGACCAACAGGCATGAACACTGAAGCTTTCTTT. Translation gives CASRPTGMNTEAFF.

CDR3 bases: TGTGCCAGTACCCATCCCACTAATGAAAAACTGTTTTTT. Its translation is CASTHPTNEKLFF. J is TRBJ1-4 and V is TRBV19; D gene uncertain. Germline CDR1 reads LNHDA; CDR2 reads SQIVND (reference sequence). CDR3 size: 13 residues. With 7 bases removed from V and 2 bases from J, the gap between germline ends came to 8 bases.

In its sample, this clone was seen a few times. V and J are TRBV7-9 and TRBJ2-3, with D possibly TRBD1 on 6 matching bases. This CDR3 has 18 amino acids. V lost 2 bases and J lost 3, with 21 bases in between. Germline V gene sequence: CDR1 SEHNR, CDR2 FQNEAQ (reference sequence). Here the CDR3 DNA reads TGTGCCAGCAGCTTACAAGGCTGGGGGCTGTCCATTACAGATACGCAGTATTTT. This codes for CASSLQGWGLSITDTQYF.

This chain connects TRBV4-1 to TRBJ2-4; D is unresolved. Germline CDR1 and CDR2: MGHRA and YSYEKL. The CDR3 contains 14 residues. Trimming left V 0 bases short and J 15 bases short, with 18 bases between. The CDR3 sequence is CASSQDEDTLLGYF. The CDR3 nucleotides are TGCGCCAGCAGCCAAGATGAAGACACCCTTTTAGGGTACTTC.

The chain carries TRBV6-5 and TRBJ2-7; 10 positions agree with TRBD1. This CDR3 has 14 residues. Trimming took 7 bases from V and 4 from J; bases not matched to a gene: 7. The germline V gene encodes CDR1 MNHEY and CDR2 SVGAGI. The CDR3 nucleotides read TGTGCCAGCAACAGGGACAGGGGTCAATACGAGCAGTACTTC. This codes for CASNRDRGQYEQYF.

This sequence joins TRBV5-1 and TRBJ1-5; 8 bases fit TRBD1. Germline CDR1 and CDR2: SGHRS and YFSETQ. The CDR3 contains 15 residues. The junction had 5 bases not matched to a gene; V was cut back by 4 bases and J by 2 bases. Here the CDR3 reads CASSPGTGGNQPQHF. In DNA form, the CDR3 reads TGCGCCAGCAGCCCAGGGACAGGAGGCAATCAGCCCCAGCATTTT.

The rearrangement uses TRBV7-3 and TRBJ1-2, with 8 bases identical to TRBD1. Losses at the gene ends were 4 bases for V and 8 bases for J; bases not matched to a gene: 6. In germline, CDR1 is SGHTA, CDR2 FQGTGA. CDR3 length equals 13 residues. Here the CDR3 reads CASSSGQGEGYTF. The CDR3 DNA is TGTGCCAGCAGCTCCGGACAGGGAGAGGGCTACACCTTC.

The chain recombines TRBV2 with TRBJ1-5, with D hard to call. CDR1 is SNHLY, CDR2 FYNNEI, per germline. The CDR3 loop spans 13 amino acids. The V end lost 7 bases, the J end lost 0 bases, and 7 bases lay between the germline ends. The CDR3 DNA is TGTGCCAGCAAGGAGTATAGCAATCAGCCCCAGCATTTT. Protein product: CASKEYSNQPQHF. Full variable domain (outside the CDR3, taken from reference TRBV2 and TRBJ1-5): EPEVTQTPSHQVTQMGQEVILRCVPISNHLYFYWYRQILGQKVEFLVSFYNNEISEKSEIFDDQFSVERPDGSNFTLKIRSTKLEDSAMYFCASKEYSNQPQHFGDGTRLSIL.

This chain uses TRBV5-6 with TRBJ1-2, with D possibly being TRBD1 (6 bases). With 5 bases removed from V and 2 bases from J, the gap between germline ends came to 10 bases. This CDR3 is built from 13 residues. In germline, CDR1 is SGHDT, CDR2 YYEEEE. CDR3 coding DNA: TGTGCCAGCAGGCTACAGGGAAACTATGGCTACACCTTC. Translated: CASRLQGNYGYTF.